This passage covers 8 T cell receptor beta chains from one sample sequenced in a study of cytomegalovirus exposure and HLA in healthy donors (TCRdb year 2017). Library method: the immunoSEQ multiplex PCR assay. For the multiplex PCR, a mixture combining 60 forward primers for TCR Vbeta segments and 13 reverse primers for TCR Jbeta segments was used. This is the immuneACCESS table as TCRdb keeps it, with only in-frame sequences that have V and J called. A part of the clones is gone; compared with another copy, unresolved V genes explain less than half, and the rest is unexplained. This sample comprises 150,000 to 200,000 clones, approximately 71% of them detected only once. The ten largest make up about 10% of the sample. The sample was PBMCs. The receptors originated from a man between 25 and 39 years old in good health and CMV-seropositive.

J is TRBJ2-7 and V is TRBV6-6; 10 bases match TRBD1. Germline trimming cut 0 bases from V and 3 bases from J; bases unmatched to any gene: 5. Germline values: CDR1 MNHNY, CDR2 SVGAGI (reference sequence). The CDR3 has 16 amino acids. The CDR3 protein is CASSYSTTGGLYEQYF. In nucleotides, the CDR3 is TGTGCCAGCAGTTACTCGACGACAGGGGGCCTCTACGAGCAGTACTTC.

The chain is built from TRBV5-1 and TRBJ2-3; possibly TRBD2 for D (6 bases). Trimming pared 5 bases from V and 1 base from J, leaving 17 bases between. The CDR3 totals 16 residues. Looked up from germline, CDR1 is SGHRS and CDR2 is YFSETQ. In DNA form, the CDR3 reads TGCGCCAGCAGTGGGGCTGTGGGGGGAGGCACAGATACGCAGTATTTT. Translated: CASSGAVGGGTDTQYF.

The CDR3 DNA is TGTGCCAGCAGTGAACAGGGATCATACAATGAGCAGTTCTTC. Its protein product is CASSEQGSYNEQFF. This chain joins TRBV6-1 and TRBJ2-1, with D tentatively TRBD1 (5 bases). The CDR3 runs to 14 residues. Germline V gives CDR1 MNHNS, CDR2 SASEGT. V was cut by 2 bases and J by 4 bases, with 9 bases left in between.

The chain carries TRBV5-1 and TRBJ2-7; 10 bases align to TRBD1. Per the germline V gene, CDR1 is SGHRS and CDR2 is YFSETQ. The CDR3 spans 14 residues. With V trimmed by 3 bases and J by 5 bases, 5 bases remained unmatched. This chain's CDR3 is CASSWDRGTNEQYF. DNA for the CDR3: TGCGCCAGCAGCTGGGACAGGGGTACGAACGAGCAGTACTTC.

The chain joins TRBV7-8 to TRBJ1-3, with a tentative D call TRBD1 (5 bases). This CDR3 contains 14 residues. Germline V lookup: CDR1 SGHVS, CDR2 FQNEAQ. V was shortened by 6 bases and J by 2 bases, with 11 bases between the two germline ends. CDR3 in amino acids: CASRSRGAGNTIYF. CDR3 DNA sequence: TGTGCCAGCAGGTCCCGGGGGGCTGGAAACACCATATATTTT.

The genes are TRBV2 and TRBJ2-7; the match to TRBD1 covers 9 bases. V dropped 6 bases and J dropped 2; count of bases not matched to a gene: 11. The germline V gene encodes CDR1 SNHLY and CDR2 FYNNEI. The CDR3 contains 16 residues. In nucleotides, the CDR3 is TGTGCCAGCAGCACCGCCGGGACAGGGTGGGCCTACGAGCAGTACTTC. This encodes CASSTAGTGWAYEQYF.

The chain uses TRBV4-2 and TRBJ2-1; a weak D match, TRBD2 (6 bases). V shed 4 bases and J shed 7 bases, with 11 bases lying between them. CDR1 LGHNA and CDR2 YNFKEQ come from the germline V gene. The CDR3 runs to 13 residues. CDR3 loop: CASSRWAGNEQFF. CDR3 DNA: TGTGCCAGCAGCCGCTGGGCGGGAAATGAGCAGTTCTTC.

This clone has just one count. The CDR3 spells CAWSVVGALDTQYF. DNA of the CDR3: TGTGCCTGGAGTGTGGTAGGGGCCTTGGATACGCAGTATTTT. The rearrangement joins TRBV30 to TRBJ2-3, with D possibly matching TRBD1 (5 bases). This CDR3 contains 14 residues. Germline V gene sequence: CDR1 GTSNPN, CDR2 SVGIG (reference sequence). Trimming pared 0 bases from V and 6 bases from J, leaving 13 bases between.